Shown below are 9 T cell receptor beta chains from a single sample sequenced in a study of spatial heterogeneity in lung cancer. This sample's time point: sample taken at primary tumor resection. Frozen PBMC, nontumor lung or tumor provided whole RNA, which was sequenced unsorted. MiXCR was run by TCRdb on the 5' RACE reads, yielding one entry per CDR3 protein. The table records over 10,000 distinct CDR3 sequences, 3.5% to 4.5% of them present only once. Sequencing used PBMCs, obtained at surgery. The receptors derive from a male donor with early-stage non-small cell lung cancer.

This clonotype was counted at least ten times. Within a library made for alpha chains, this beta chain is off target, and its count is uninformative. The chain is built from TRBV6-5 and TRBJ2-2, with 14 bases fitting TRBD2. Unmatched junction bases numbered 5, after V lost 10 bases and J lost 1 base. CDR3 length: 16 amino acids. Looked up from germline, CDR1 is MNHEY and CDR2 is SVGAGI. DNA for the CDR3: TGTGCCACTCGGACTAGCGGGAGGAGGAACACCGGGGAGCTGTTTTTT. Its protein product is CATRTSGRRNTGELFF.

Many counts were recorded for this clonotype. Because this beta chain is a stray read in a library intended to capture alpha chains, its abundance should not be given much weight. The rearrangement joins TRBV7-2 to TRBJ1-1; D is possibly TRBD1 (5 bases). The CDR3 totals 14 residues. CDR1 and CDR2 (germline): SGHTA, FQGNSA. Trimming stripped 6 bases from V and 0 bases from J, with 11 bases between. CDR3 residues: CASRRGTMNTEAFF. The CDR3 nucleotides are TGTGCCAGCAGGCGAGGGACGATGAACACTGAAGCTTTCTTT.

This clonotype was detected many times. Because the library targeted alpha chains, this beta chain is an off-target read whose size means little. This chain joins TRBV6-4 and TRBJ2-5; 7 bases align to TRBD1. J lost 1 base, V lost 5 bases, and 1 base had no gene match. Germline V gene lookup returns CDR1 MRHNA and CDR2 SNTAGT. This CDR3 has 13 residues. CDR3 region: CASSRDSQETQYF. CDR3 bases: TGTGCCAGCAGTCGGGACAGCCAAGAGACCCAGTACTTC.

This clonotype was observed at least ten times. Since it is a stray read in a library aimed at alpha chains, this beta chain has a size that is not meaningful. The chain has TRBV28 and TRBJ1-5, with 7 bases fitting TRBD1. Germline V lookup: CDR1 MDHEN, CDR2 SYDVKM. The CDR3 is 14 residues long. With 2 bases clipped from V and 9 bases from J, the junction kept 7 bases outside the gene matches. The DNA for the CDR3 is TGTGCCAGCAGTTTAAGATCTGACAGGGCGCCCCAGCATTTT. Residues: CASSLRSDRAPQHF.

In its sample, this clonotype was seen many times. Little can be read into the size of this beta chain, an off-target read in a library designed for alpha chains. The CDR3 nucleotides read TGTGCCAGCAGTTACACGCGGGACAGCCTGAACACTGAAGCTTTCTTT. Its translation: CASSYTRDSLNTEAFF. This chain uses TRBV6-2 or TRBV6-3 with TRBJ1-1, with 7 bases matching TRBD1. Per the germline V gene, CDR1 is MNHEY and CDR2 is SVGEGT. This CDR3 has 16 amino acids. The V segment lost 2 bases and the J segment 0 bases; nucleotides outside the gene matches: 6.

This clonotype was observed many times. The library was prepared for alpha chains; this beta chain is a stray read, so its frequency means little. The chain joins TRBV19 to TRBJ2-7; no clear D. Germline CDR1 and CDR2: LNHDA and SQIVND (reference sequence). V was cut by 6 bases and J by 1 base, with 10 bases left in between. The CDR3 totals 13 residues. The CDR3 is CASSREVSYEQYF. Written as DNA, the CDR3 is TGTGCCAGTAGCCGTGAAGTTTCCTACGAGCAGTACTTC.

At least ten counts were recorded for this clonotype. Being off target in a library aimed at alpha chains, this beta chain has a size of little meaning. The J gene is TRBJ2-5, the V gene TRBV11-1, with a possible D match to TRBD1 (6 bases). Germline lookup yields CDR1 SGHAT and CDR2 FQDESV (reference sequence). The CDR3 loop spans 15 amino acids. V lost 5 bases and J lost 2, with 15 bases in between. CDR3 coding DNA: TGTGCCAGCAGCCCCCCGACAGGTGTACAAGAGACCCAGTACTTC. As protein: CASSPPTGVQETQYF.

This clonotype was observed many times. This beta chain represents an off-target read in a library built for alpha chains; its size is of limited meaning. This chain's CDR3 is CASSQNGGGETQYF. As DNA, the CDR3 is TGTGCCAGCAGCCAGAACGGGGGCGGTGAGACCCAGTACTTC. V usage is TRBV12-3 or TRBV12-4 and J usage is TRBJ2-5; D is tentatively TRBD1 or TRBD2 (6 bases each). The CDR3 is made up of 14 amino acids. V lost 6 bases to trimming and J lost 5 bases, with 16 bases between them.

This clonotype was seen many times. The library was designed around alpha chains, so this beta chain is a stray read whose abundance carries little weight. The CDR3: CASSLDRDQPQHF. CDR3 nucleotide sequence: TGTGCCAGCAGCTTGGACAGAGATCAGCCCCAGCATTTT. The V call is TRBV13, the J call TRBJ1-5; D possibly corresponds to TRBD1 (6 bases). The V end was cut by 3 bases, the J end by 5 bases, with 8 bases between. The germline CDR1 and CDR2 sequences are PRHDT and FYEKMQ (reference sequence). CDR3 length equals 13 residues.